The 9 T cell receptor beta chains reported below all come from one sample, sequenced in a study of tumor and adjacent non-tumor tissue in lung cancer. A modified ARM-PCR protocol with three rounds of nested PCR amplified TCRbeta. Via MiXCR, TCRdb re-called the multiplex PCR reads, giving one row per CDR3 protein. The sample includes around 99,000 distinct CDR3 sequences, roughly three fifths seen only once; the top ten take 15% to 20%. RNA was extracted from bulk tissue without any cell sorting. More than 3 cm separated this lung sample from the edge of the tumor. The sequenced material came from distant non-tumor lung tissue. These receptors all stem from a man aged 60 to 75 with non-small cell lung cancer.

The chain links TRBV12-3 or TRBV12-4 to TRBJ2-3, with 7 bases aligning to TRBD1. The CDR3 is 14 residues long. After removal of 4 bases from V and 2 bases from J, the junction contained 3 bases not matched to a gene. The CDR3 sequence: CASSSDRFTDTQYF. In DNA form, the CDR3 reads TGTGCCAGCAGTTCGGACAGGTTCACAGATACGCAGTATTTT.

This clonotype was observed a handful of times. As DNA, the CDR3 is TGTGCCAGTAGTATCCAATTCACAGATACGCAGTATTTT. It encodes CASSIQFTDTQYF. The rearrangement uses TRBV19 and TRBJ2-3; D not certain. Germline loops: CDR1 LNHDA, CDR2 SQIVND (reference sequence). V lost 3 bases and J 2 bases, leaving 6 bases between the germline ends. There are 13 residues in the CDR3. Variable domain in full (rest from reference TRBV19 and TRBJ2-3): DGGITQSPKYLFRKEGQNVTLSCEQNLNHDAMYWYRQDPGQGLRLIYYSQIVNDFQKGDIAEGYSVSREKKESFPLTVTSAQKNPTAFYLCASSIQFTDTQYFGPGTRLTVL.

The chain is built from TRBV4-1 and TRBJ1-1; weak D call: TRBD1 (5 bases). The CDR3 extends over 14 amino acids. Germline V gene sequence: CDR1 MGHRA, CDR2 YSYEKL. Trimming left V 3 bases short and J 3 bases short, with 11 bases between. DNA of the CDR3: TGCGCCAGCAGCCACCAGACGGGACACACTGAAGCTTTCTTT. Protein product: CASSHQTGHTEAFF.

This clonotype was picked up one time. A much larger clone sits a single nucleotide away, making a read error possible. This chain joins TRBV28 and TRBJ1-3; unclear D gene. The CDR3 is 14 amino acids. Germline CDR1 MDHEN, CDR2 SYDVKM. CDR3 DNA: TGTGCCAGCAGACCAGAGGGCTCTGGAAACACCATACATTTT. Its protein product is CASRPEGSGNTIHF.

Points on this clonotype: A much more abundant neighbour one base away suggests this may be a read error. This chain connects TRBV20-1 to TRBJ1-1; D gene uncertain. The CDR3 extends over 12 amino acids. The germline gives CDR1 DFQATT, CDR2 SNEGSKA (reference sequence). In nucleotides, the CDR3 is TGCGGTGCTAGCCTAGGGAACACTGAAGCTTTCTTT. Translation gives CGASLGNTEAFF.

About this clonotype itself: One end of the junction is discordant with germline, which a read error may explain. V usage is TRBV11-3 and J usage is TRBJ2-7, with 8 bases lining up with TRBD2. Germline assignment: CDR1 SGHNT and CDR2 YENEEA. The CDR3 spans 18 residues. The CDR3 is CASSLVRAGGPGSYEQCF. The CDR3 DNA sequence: TGTGCCAGCAGCTTAGTCAGGGCGGGAGGACCGGGCTCCTACGAGCAGTGCTTC.

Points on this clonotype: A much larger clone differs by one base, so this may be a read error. CDR3 sequence: CATSTDRTYEQYF. DNA of the CDR3: TGTGCCACCAGTACGGACAGAACCTACGAGCAGTACTTC. This chain joins TRBV12-3 or TRBV12-4 and TRBJ2-7; possibly TRBD1 for D (6 bases). This CDR3 is built from 13 residues.

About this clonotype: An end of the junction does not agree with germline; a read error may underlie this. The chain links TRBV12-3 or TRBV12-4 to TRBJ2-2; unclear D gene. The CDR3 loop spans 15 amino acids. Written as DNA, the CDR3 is TGTGCCATCAGTCCGCGGTCAGGCAACACCGGGGAGCTGTTTTTT. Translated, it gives CAISPRSGNTGELFF.

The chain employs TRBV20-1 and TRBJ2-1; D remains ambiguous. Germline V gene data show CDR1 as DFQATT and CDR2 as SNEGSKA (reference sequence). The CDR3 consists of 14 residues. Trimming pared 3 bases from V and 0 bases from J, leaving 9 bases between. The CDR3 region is CSASPLDSYNEQFF. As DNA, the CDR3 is TGCAGTGCTAGCCCATTAGACTCCTACAATGAGCAGTTCTTC.